The 31 T cell receptor beta chains listed next were all sequenced from one sample in a study of blood T cell repertoires in COVID-19. Some clones are missing from TCRdb's copy, which holds only in-frame ones; the method was immunoSEQ multiplex PCR. The sample contains around 67,000 clones, about 90% of which appear only once. Source material: peripheral blood. These TCRs come from a human donor in a cohort sampled during active COVID-19.

This sequence joins TRBV11-1 and TRBJ1-1; a possible D gene is TRBD1 (6 bases). Germline V gene lookup returns CDR1 SGHAT and CDR2 FQDESV (reference sequence). With 1 base removed from V and 1 base from J, the gap between germline ends came to 10 bases. This CDR3 region has 15 residues. In DNA form, the CDR3 reads TGTGCCAGCAGCTTAGTATACAGGGAGAACACTGAAGCTTTCTTT. Protein: CASSLVYRENTEAFF.

The chain couples TRBV6-6 to TRBJ1-3; 7 bases line up with TRBD1. With V trimmed by 7 bases and J by 4 bases, 7 bases remained unmatched. The length of the CDR3 is 14 residues. Germline V gene lookup returns CDR1 MNHNY and CDR2 SVGAGI (reference sequence). Here the CDR3 reads CASTLQGKGNTIYF. CDR3 coding DNA: TGTGCCAGCACCTTACAGGGGAAGGGAAACACCATATATTTT.

The rearrangement uses TRBV3-1 (or the pseudogene TRBV3-2) and TRBJ2-7; D is unclear. Trimming shortened V by 4 bases and J by 7 bases, and 14 bases separated the two germline ends. The CDR3 has 13 residues. Germline V gene data show CDR1 as LGHDT and CDR2 as YNNKEL (reference sequence). For the CDR3, the DNA is TGTGCCAGCAGCCCCACAAGTCCGGGTGAGCAGTACTTC. Its translation: CASSPTSPGEQYF.

Notes on this clone: The sample holds other DNA sequences that translate to the same CDR3. The chain employs TRBV18 and TRBJ1-2, with TRBD1 matching over 8 bases. The J segment lost 3 bases and the V segment lost 4 bases, leaving 4 bases of the junction unmatched. From germline, CDR1 is KGHSH and CDR2 LQKENI. This CDR3 contains 14 residues. The DNA of the CDR3 is TGTGCCAGCTCACGAGGACAGGGAGACTATGGCTACACCTTC. Amino acids: CASSRGQGDYGYTF. The full variable domain, in which reference TRBV18 and TRBJ1-2 provide the parts outside the CDR3, is NAGVMQNPRHLVRRRGQEARLRCSPMKGHSHVYWYRQLPEEGLKFMVYLQKENIIDESGMPKERFSAEFPKEGPSILRIQQVVRGDSAAYFCASSRGQGDYGYTFGSGTRLTVV.

V is TRBV9 and J is TRBJ2-6; D might be TRBD1 (7 bases). The germline V gene encodes CDR1 SGDLS and CDR2 YYNGEE. The V gene lost 4 bases and the J gene lost 4 bases, with 15 bases spanning the gap. This CDR3 has 16 residues. DNA of the CDR3: TGTGCCAGCAGCTCTGACAGGGACTCCGGGGCCAACGTCCTGACTTTC. Translated: CASSSDRDSGANVLTF.

This sequence joins TRBV13 and TRBJ1-4; 10 bases line up with TRBD1. This CDR3 contains 14 residues. V trimming: 5 bases; J trimming: 8 bases; junction bases outside the gene matches: 5. CDR1 is PRHDT and CDR2 is FYEKMQ in the germline V gene (reference sequence). The DNA for the CDR3 is TGTGCCAGCAGCCGGGACAGGGGATCCGAAAAACTGTTTTTT. Encoded protein: CASSRDRGSEKLFF.

The rearrangement links TRBV11-1 to TRBJ1-4, with 8 bases that match TRBD1. With 1 base clipped from V and 8 bases from J, the junction kept 6 bases outside the gene matches. Germline CDR1 and CDR2: SGHAT and FQDESV (reference sequence). CDR3 length: 15 amino acids. The CDR3 loop is CASSLVQGAREKLFF. Here the CDR3 DNA reads TGTGCCAGCAGCTTAGTCCAGGGGGCCAGAGAAAAACTGTTTTTT. The full variable domain, with the rest looked up from reference TRBV11-1 and TRBJ1-4, is EAEVAQSPRYKITEKSQAVAFWCDPISGHATLYWYRQILGQGPELLVQFQDESVVDDSQLPKDRFSAERLKGVDSTLKIQPAELGDSAMYLCASSLVQGAREKLFFGSGTQLSVL.

The rearrangement joins TRBV3-1 (or the pseudogene TRBV3-2) to TRBJ1-2; no clear D. The length of the CDR3 is 14 residues. Germline CDR1 and CDR2: LGHDT and YNNKEL (reference sequence). Between the trimmed V and J ends, which lost 0 bases and 8 bases, there was a span of 13 bases. The DNA of the CDR3 is TGTGCCAGCAGCCAAGAGCCGGTAGGGAGCGGCTACACCTTC. It codes for CASSQEPVGSGYTF.

V gene TRBV11-2 combines with J gene TRBJ2-6; 7 nucleotides align to TRBD1. The CDR3 consists of 19 residues. Per the germline V gene, CDR1 is SGHAT and CDR2 is FQNNGV. V lost 5 bases to trimming and J lost 4 bases; unmatched junction nucleotides: 17. The CDR3 loop is CASSPPHRGSLGGANVLTF. Here the CDR3 DNA reads TGTGCCAGCAGCCCCCCTCACAGGGGTTCCCTGGGGGGGGCCAACGTCCTGACTTTC.

For the CDR3, the DNA is TGTGCCAGCAGCTTAAATGACTGGACTGAAGCTTTCTTT. As protein: CASSLNDWTEAFF. The J gene is TRBJ1-1, the V gene TRBV5-4; D gene unclear. V was shortened by 2 bases and J by 5 bases, with 10 bases between the two germline ends. CDR1 and CDR2 from the germline V gene are SGHNT and YYREEE (reference sequence). This CDR3 is 13 amino acids long.

The chain carries TRBV7-3 and TRBJ1-4, with D tentatively TRBD1 (5 bases). Germline CDR1 is SGHTA and CDR2 is FQGTGA. The CDR3 length is 14 residues. V was shortened by 3 bases and J by 6 bases, with 11 bases between the two germline ends. The CDR3 region has the DNA TGTGCCAGCAGCTTGGGGGGTGTAGATGAAAAACTGTTTTTT. This encodes CASSLGGVDEKLFF.

The chain joins TRBV30 to TRBJ1-4; no clear D gene. Germline lookup yields CDR1 GTSNPN and CDR2 SVGIG (reference sequence). This CDR3 comprises 13 residues. V dropped 3 bases and J dropped 3 bases, with 8 bases sitting between them. This chain's CDR3 is CAWSGGPNEKLFF. DNA for the CDR3: TGTGCCTGGAGCGGAGGGCCTAATGAAAAACTGTTTTTT.

The rearrangement uses TRBV11-2 and TRBJ1-1; tentatively, D is TRBD1 (5 bases). Germline assignment: CDR1 SGHAT and CDR2 FQNNGV. Between the trimmed V and J ends, which lost 1 base and 4 bases, there was a span of 10 bases. This CDR3 spans 14 amino acids. This CDR3 reads CASSLVSGGTEAFF. As DNA, the CDR3 is TGTGCCAGCAGCTTAGTATCGGGGGGCACTGAAGCTTTCTTT.

The CDR3 loop is CASSQVGGAEQYF. CDR3 DNA: TGTGCCAGCAGCCAAGTAGGGGGAGCCGAGCAGTACTTC. This chain joins TRBV3-1 (or the pseudogene TRBV3-2) and TRBJ2-7; TRBD1 might be the D (6 bases). Germline V lookup: CDR1 LGHDT, CDR2 YNNKEL (reference sequence). This CDR3 is 13 amino acids long. V lost 1 base to trimming and J lost 6 bases, with 10 bases between them.

The chain links TRBV7-2 to TRBJ2-7; 10 bases are shared with TRBD2. The CDR3 covers 16 residues. Germline values: CDR1 SGHTA, CDR2 FQGNSA. V was clipped by 0 bases and J by 3 bases; unmatched bases: 5. DNA of the CDR3: TGTGCCAGCAGCTTAGCGCCGGGACTAGCGAACTACGAGCAGTACTTC. Translation gives CASSLAPGLANYEQYF.

This rearrangement joins TRBV7-2 to TRBJ1-1, with D tentatively TRBD1 (6 bases). Trimming left V 5 bases short and J 8 bases short, with 21 bases between. Germline assignment: CDR1 SGHTA and CDR2 FQGNSA. CDR3 length: 15 amino acids. CDR3 in amino acids: CASSEQGRAPGEAFF. The CDR3 DNA is TGTGCCAGCAGCGAACAGGGAAGGGCCCCCGGGGAAGCTTTCTTT.

The gene calls are TRBV11-2 and TRBJ1-1; D possibly corresponds to TRBD1 (6 bases). V was clipped by 5 bases and J by 1 base, with 14 bases between them. The germline gives CDR1 SGHAT, CDR2 FQNNGV. The CDR3 sequence is 15 residues long. CDR3 loop: CASSPPGASNTEAFF. The CDR3 nucleotides are TGTGCCAGCAGCCCCCCAGGGGCATCGAACACTGAAGCTTTCTTT.

V gene TRBV14 combines with J gene TRBJ2-1; 8 bases match TRBD2. The germline CDR1 and CDR2 sequences are SGHDN and FVKESK. The CDR3 extends over 15 amino acids. V shed 2 bases, J shed 4 bases, and the junction held 4 bases outside the gene matches. The CDR3 region has the DNA TGTGCCAGCAGCCAAAACGGGGGGGCTTACAATGAGCAGTTCTTC. It codes for CASSQNGGAYNEQFF.

The chain links TRBV30 to TRBJ1-1; D is ambiguous. Germline CDR1 GTSNPN, CDR2 SVGIG (reference sequence). This CDR3 contains 11 residues. The V end lost 2 bases, the J end lost 5 bases, and 6 bases lay between the germline ends. The CDR3 nucleotides are TGTGCCTGGAGTCGGGGAACTGAAGCTTTCTTT. Translating gives CAWSRGTEAFF.

This chain connects TRBV6-4 to TRBJ2-1; D perhaps matches TRBD1 (6 bases). The CDR3 has 15 residues. Germline lookup yields CDR1 MRHNA and CDR2 SNTAGT. V shed 3 bases and J shed 4 bases, with 13 bases lying between them. DNA for the CDR3: TGTGCCAGCAGTGAATTTGGGGGCCAATACAATGAGCAGTTCTTC. Protein product: CASSEFGGQYNEQFF.

The chain joins TRBV7-8 to TRBJ1-6; D is perhaps TRBD1 (5 bases). The germline CDR1 and CDR2 sequences are SGHVS and FQNEAQ. The V gene lost 4 bases and the J gene lost 6 bases, with 7 bases spanning the gap. The CDR3 has 13 amino acids. This CDR3 reads CASSWGLNSPLHF. The DNA for the CDR3 is TGTGCCAGCAGCTGGGGACTTAATTCACCCCTCCACTTT.

This sequence joins TRBV14 and TRBJ1-4, with D perhaps matching TRBD1 (6 bases). CDR3 length: 14 residues. Germline CDR1 reads SGHDN; CDR2 reads FVKESK. Between the trimmed V and J ends, which lost 5 bases and 4 bases, there was a span of 11 bases. In nucleotides, the CDR3 is TGTGCCAGCAGCGAGGGACAATTTAATGAAAAACTGTTTTTT. This codes for CASSEGQFNEKLFF.

This clone has just one count. V usage is TRBV6-6 and J usage is TRBJ2-7; no reliable D call. Germline-derived CDR1 and CDR2 are MNHNY and SVGAGI (reference sequence). The length of the CDR3 is 13 residues. V was clipped by 1 base and J by 3 bases, with 7 bases between them. The CDR3 loop is CASSYLSYYEQYF. DNA for the CDR3: TGTGCCAGCAGTTACTTGTCCTACTACGAGCAGTACTTC.

This clone appeared once. The chain joins TRBV7-3 to TRBJ2-7, with a weak D call TRBD1 (6 bases). There are 13 residues in the CDR3. The germline V gene has CDR1 SGHTA and CDR2 FQGTGA. The V gene lost 1 base and the J gene lost 7 bases, with 11 bases spanning the gap. Here the CDR3 reads CASSLNQRGEQYF. The CDR3 nucleotides are TGTGCCAGCAGCTTAAATCAAAGGGGGGAGCAGTACTTC.

The chain couples TRBV11-2 to TRBJ2-1, with 9 bases aligning to TRBD1. CDR1 is SGHAT and CDR2 is FQNNGV in the germline V gene. The CDR3 has 17 amino acids. V shed 5 bases and J 4 bases; nucleotides not matched to a gene: 12. The CDR3, as DNA: TGTGCCAGCAGCCTCAACAGGGGGCCCCAACCTTACAATGAGCAGTTCTTC. Translation gives CASSLNRGPQPYNEQFF.

The rearrangement links TRBV11-2 to TRBJ2-7, with D possibly being TRBD2 (6 bases). The CDR3 length is 14 residues. Germline-derived CDR1 and CDR2 are SGHAT and FQNNGV. The V end was cut by 3 bases, the J end by 1 base, with 10 bases between. CDR3 sequence (DNA): TGTGCCAGCAGCTTTGGGAGGAATTCCTACGAGCAGTACTTC. This gives the protein CASSFGRNSYEQYF.

V usage is TRBV7-8 and J usage is TRBJ1-6; D not certain. V gave up 1 base and J gave up 7 bases, with 8 bases separating them. In germline, CDR1 is SGHVS, CDR2 FQNEAQ. The CDR3 is made up of 14 amino acids. The CDR3: CASSLEQRNSPLHF. The DNA for the CDR3 is TGTGCCAGCAGCTTAGAACAGCGGAATTCACCCCTCCACTTT.

CDR3 in DNA: TGTGCCAGCAACCCGGGACAGTTTTCCTACGAGCAGTACTTC. This sequence encodes CASNPGQFSYEQYF. The chain uses TRBV11-2 and TRBJ2-7, with 7 nucleotides matching TRBD1. The trim removed 7 bases at V and 1 base at J, leaving 7 bases unmatched. The CDR3 contains 14 residues. The germline V gene encodes CDR1 SGHAT and CDR2 FQNNGV. Drawing the rest from reference TRBV11-2 and TRBJ2-7, the complete variable domain is EAGVAQSPRYKIIEKRQSVAFWCNPISGHATLYWYQQILGQGPKLLIQFQNNGVVDDSQLPKDRFSAERLKGVDSTLKIQPAKLEDSAVYLCASNPGQFSYEQYFGPGTRLTVT.

The chain combines TRBV3-1 (or the pseudogene TRBV3-2) with TRBJ1-2; D is unclear. The V and J ends lost 7 bases and 6 bases respectively, with 12 bases between them. CDR1 is LGHDT and CDR2 is YNNKEL in the germline V gene (reference sequence). The CDR3 is 12 residues long. CDR3 DNA: TGTGCCAGCAAGTCGGTACAGCATGGCTACACCTTC. It specifies CASKSVQHGYTF.

CDR3 region: CASSMAGRSNYGYTF. DNA for the CDR3: TGTGCCAGTAGTATGGCGGGACGGAGTAACTATGGCTACACCTTC. This chain joins TRBV19 and TRBJ1-2; maybe TRBD1 (5 bases). Trimming shortened V by 3 bases and J by 1 base, and 12 bases separated the two germline ends. Germline V gene data show CDR1 as LNHDA and CDR2 as SQIVND (reference sequence). This CDR3 region has 15 residues.

This clone was counted once. This rearrangement joins TRBV11-2 to TRBJ2-5, with 13 bases identical to TRBD2. This CDR3 is built from 18 residues. Germline CDR1 reads SGHAT; CDR2 reads FQNNGV. Trimming removed 4 bases from V and 3 bases from J; junction bases left unmatched: 11. This chain's CDR3 is CASSSKPGLAGTKETQYF. CDR3 bases: TGTGCCAGCAGCTCGAAACCGGGACTAGCGGGGACGAAAGAGACCCAGTACTTC.